The 25 T cell receptor beta chains reported below all come from one sample, sequenced in a study of pediatric ulcerative colitis. Measured with immunoSEQ multiplex PCR; TCRdb has only the in-frame clones, and not every one. The sample contains 54,000 or so clones, over 70% of which appear only once. Sequencing input: blood. These receptors were taken from a boy between 10 and 17 years old who was a control in a study of pediatric ulcerative colitis.

This chain links TRBV7-8 with TRBJ1-2; D is ambiguous. Trimming took 5 bases from V and 8 from J, leaving 24 bases between them. The germline gives CDR1 SGHVS, CDR2 FQNEAQ. The CDR3 has 16 residues. CDR3 region: CASSHRHLRRERGYTF. CDR3 in DNA: TGTGCCAGCAGCCATCGCCATTTACGGAGGGAACGGGGCTACACCTTC.

The chain couples TRBV4-1 to TRBJ2-7; 13 nucleotides match TRBD2. The CDR3 contains 16 residues. Germline lookup yields CDR1 MGHRA and CDR2 YSYEKL. The J segment lost 1 base and the V segment lost 4 bases, leaving 4 bases of the junction unmatched. This chain's CDR3 is CASSPTLAGGSYEQYF. The DNA for the CDR3 is TGCGCCAGCAGCCCCACACTAGCGGGAGGGTCCTACGAGCAGTACTTC.

V usage is TRBV5-1 and J usage is TRBJ1-1; D unclear. From germline, CDR1 is SGHRS and CDR2 YFSETQ. V lost 8 bases and J 0 bases, leaving 11 bases between the germline ends. The length of the CDR3 is 13 residues. CDR3 DNA: TGCGCCAGTCAACAAGTTATGAACACTGAAGCTTTCTTT. It translates to CASQQVMNTEAFF.

CDR3 residues: CAVSGDPGREQETQYF. CDR3 nucleotides: TGTGCCGTCTCGGGAGACCCCGGGAGGGAACAAGAGACCCAGTACTTC. The V call is TRBV10-3, the J call TRBJ2-5; 8 nucleotides align to TRBD2. The V gene's germline CDR1 is ENHRY and CDR2 SYGVKD. The CDR3 is made up of 16 amino acids. The V and J ends lost 11 bases and 2 bases, in that order; junction bases with no gene match: 16.

CDR3 sequence reads: CASSTQGGTETQYF. CDR3 in DNA: TGTGCCAGTAGTACCCAGGGAGGGACGGAGACCCAGTACTTC. The chain is built from TRBV19 and TRBJ2-5; 7 bases fit TRBD2. Germline assignment: CDR1 LNHDA and CDR2 SQIVND (reference sequence). This CDR3 is built from 14 residues. Trimming removed 4 bases from V and 5 bases from J; junction bases left unmatched: 7.

This clone was recorded a few times. V and J are TRBV9 and TRBJ2-7, with 9 bases fitting TRBD1. Germline loops: CDR1 SGDLS, CDR2 YYNGEE. The V and J ends lost 2 bases and 6 bases, in that order; junction bases with no gene match: 3. The CDR3 totals 13 residues. In DNA form, the CDR3 reads TGTGCCAGCAGCGTGGGACAGGGTTCCGAGCAGTACTTC. Translating it yields CASSVGQGSEQYF.

The rearrangement joins TRBV5-1 to TRBJ2-5; weak D call: TRBD1 (6 bases). Germline assignment: CDR1 SGHRS and CDR2 YFSETQ. CDR3 size: 14 residues. Deletions cut 4 bases from V and 5 bases from J, with 15 bases between. CDR3: CASSQQGGWETQYF. For the CDR3, the DNA is TGCGCCAGCAGCCAACAGGGTGGATGGGAGACCCAGTACTTC.

V gene TRBV27 combines with J gene TRBJ1-5; D is unclear. CDR3 length equals 16 residues. Between the trimmed V and J ends, which lost 2 bases and 2 bases, there was a span of 13 bases. The V gene's germline CDR1 is MNHEY and CDR2 SMNVEV (reference sequence). CDR3 protein: CASSLTHEGGNQPQHF. In DNA form, the CDR3 reads TGTGCCAGCAGTTTAACCCACGAGGGTGGCAATCAGCCCCAGCATTTT.

The chain is built from TRBV19 and TRBJ1-2, with D perhaps TRBD1 (6 bases). CDR1 is LNHDA, CDR2 SQIVND, per germline (reference sequence). The ends were cut back, 5 bases at V and 2 bases at J, with 27 bases in the middle. This CDR3 region has 19 residues. Here the CDR3 reads CASSPTVSSTGLGNYGYTF. In nucleotides, the CDR3 is TGTGCCAGTAGTCCCACCGTATCCAGCACAGGGTTAGGAAACTATGGCTACACCTTC.

The rearrangement uses TRBV18 and TRBJ2-7, with D unresolved. The germline CDR1 and CDR2 sequences are KGHSH and LQKENI. The V end was cut by 0 bases, the J end by 5 bases, with 11 bases between. This CDR3 has 14 residues. The CDR3 loop is CASSPPEGNHEQYF. In DNA form, the CDR3 reads TGTGCCAGCTCACCACCAGAAGGGAACCACGAGCAGTACTTC.

This chain connects TRBV30 to TRBJ1-5; no reliable D call. The CDR3 is 13 residues long. Trimming took 0 bases from V and 3 from J, leaving 6 bases between them. Germline lookup yields CDR1 GTSNPN and CDR2 SVGIG (reference sequence). CDR3 coding DNA: TGTGCCTGGAGTGTGCGGGACAATCAGCCCCAGCATTTT. It is translated as CAWSVRDNQPQHF. Together with reference TRBV30 and TRBJ1-5, the CDR3 gives the full variable domain: SQTIHQWPATLVQPVGSPLSLECTVEGTSNPNLYWYRQAAGRGLQLLFYSVGIGQISSEVPQNLSASRPQDRQFILSSKKLLLSDSGFYLCAWSVRDNQPQHFGDGTRLSIL.

V and J are TRBV10-3 and TRBJ2-7; tentatively, D is TRBD1 (6 bases). Germline-derived CDR1 and CDR2 are ENHRY and SYGVKD. The V and J ends lost 10 bases and 4 bases respectively, with 20 bases between them. The CDR3 runs 14 residues. The CDR3 DNA reads TGTGCCACCTTAAACTCGGGTCAGGGGTACGAGCAGTACTTC. Encoded protein: CATLNSGQGYEQYF.

CDR3 protein: CSVGLARETQYF. CDR3 DNA sequence: TGCAGCGTTGGATTAGCAAGGGAGACCCAGTACTTC. This chain joins TRBV29-1 and TRBJ2-5; the D is unclear. Trimming removed 4 bases from V and 5 bases from J, with 11 bases in between. The germline gives CDR1 SQVTM, CDR2 ANQGSEA. The CDR3 extends over 12 amino acids.

In nucleotides, the CDR3 is TGCGCCAGCAGCTTGACTAGCGGATCTTACAATGAGCAGTTCTTC. Encoded protein: CASSLTSGSYNEQFF. This sequence joins TRBV5-1 and TRBJ2-1; 8 bases fit TRBD2. The CDR3 runs to 15 residues. Germline-derived CDR1 and CDR2 are SGHRS and YFSETQ. Trimming took 1 base from V and 4 from J; bases not matched to a gene: 4.

V usage is TRBV7-2 and J usage is TRBJ2-2, with D hard to call. There are 15 residues in the CDR3. The germline V gene has CDR1 SGHTA and CDR2 FQGNSA. Trimming cost V 2 bases and J 6 bases, with 13 bases left between them. In DNA, the CDR3 is TGTGCCAGCAGCTTATTGGCAGGAAGTTCCGGGGAGCTGTTTTTT. This codes for CASSLLAGSSGELFF.

The chain links TRBV4-1 to TRBJ2-7, with TRBD2 matching over 9 bases. Trimming at V came to 1 base and at J to 0 bases, leaving 10 bases not matched to a gene. The CDR3 sequence is 18 residues long. Germline V gene lookup returns CDR1 MGHRA and CDR2 YSYEKL. The CDR3 is CASSQVLVAGDFSYEQYF. DNA of the CDR3: TGCGCCAGCAGCCAAGTGCTGGTAGCGGGAGATTTCTCCTACGAGCAGTACTTC.

This clone appeared once. This chain connects TRBV10-3 to TRBJ2-5; no definite D call. Germline lookup yields CDR1 ENHRY and CDR2 SYGVKD. V gave up 4 bases and J gave up 1 base, with 7 bases separating them. The CDR3 is 13 residues long. The CDR3 reads CAISVGSQETQYF. The DNA for the CDR3 is TGTGCCATCAGTGTGGGCAGCCAAGAGACCCAGTACTTC.

This chain joins TRBV19 and TRBJ1-5, with unresolved D. The germline V gene has CDR1 LNHDA and CDR2 SQIVND (reference sequence). The CDR3 covers 13 residues. With 7 bases removed from V and 2 bases from J, the gap between germline ends came to 9 bases. The CDR3 DNA is TGTGCCAGTACGTGGCAAGGCAATCAGCCCCAGCATTTT. Protein: CASTWQGNQPQHF.

The chain employs TRBV6-6 and TRBJ2-5; D could derive from TRBD1 or TRBD2 (6 bases each). The CDR3 loop spans 15 amino acids. Germline loops: CDR1 MNHNY, CDR2 SVGAGI (reference sequence). V lost 6 bases, J lost 4 bases, and 18 bases lay in between. This CDR3 is CASSSLVGGRETQYF. The CDR3 coding sequence is TGTGCCAGCAGCTCACTAGTGGGGGGCCGAGAGACCCAGTACTTC.

V and J are TRBV11-2 and TRBJ1-2, with D perhaps TRBD1 (5 bases). Germline assignment: CDR1 SGHAT and CDR2 FQNNGV. The CDR3 covers 14 residues. Trimming took 4 bases from V and 8 from J, leaving 17 bases between them. CDR3 in DNA: TGTGCCAGCAGCTCTGGGACTCTAACAGGCGGCTACACCTTC. Translated, it gives CASSSGTLTGGYTF.

J is TRBJ2-4 and V is TRBV5-1; TRBD2 is a possible D gene (5 bases). V lost 4 bases to trimming and J lost 0 bases, with 14 bases between them. Germline V gene lookup returns CDR1 SGHRS and CDR2 YFSETQ. The CDR3 totals 16 residues. CDR3 protein: CASSEEVGLAKNIQYF. The CDR3 DNA is TGCGCCAGCAGCGAGGAGGTTGGACTAGCCAAAAACATTCAGTACTTC.

This chain connects TRBV7-3 to TRBJ2-5; D is undetermined. The ends were cut back, 1 base at V and 1 base at J, with 4 bases in the middle. The length of the CDR3 is 13 residues. The germline gives CDR1 SGHTA, CDR2 FQGTGA. The CDR3 loop is CASSLNSQETQYF. CDR3 DNA sequence: TGTGCCAGCAGCTTAAACAGCCAAGAGACCCAGTACTTC.

The chain couples TRBV6-1 to TRBJ1-5; D perhaps matches TRBD1 (6 bases). Trimming cost V 0 bases and J 7 bases, with 19 bases left between them. This CDR3 is 17 amino acids long. CDR1 is MNHNS and CDR2 is SASEGT in the germline V gene. This CDR3 reads CASSEAGGDRFTQPQHF. The CDR3 coding sequence is TGTGCCAGCAGTGAAGCTGGGGGAGACAGGTTCACCCAGCCCCAGCATTTT.

This chain links TRBV19 with TRBJ1-2; 10 nucleotides align to TRBD1. This CDR3 is 14 amino acids long. Germline CDR1 reads LNHDA; CDR2 reads SQIVND (reference sequence). V lost 4 bases and J lost 5; bases outside the gene matches: 4. CDR3 region: CASSSRDRGYGYTF. The CDR3 DNA is TGTGCCAGTAGTAGCCGGGACAGGGGTTATGGCTACACCTTC.

This clone came up once. This chain uses TRBV11-3 with TRBJ2-3; D possibly uses TRBD1 or TRBD2 (6 bases each). CDR1 is SGHNT and CDR2 is YENEEA in the germline V gene. Trimming pared 5 bases from V and 9 bases from J, leaving 18 bases between. The length of the CDR3 is 14 residues. Written as DNA, the CDR3 is TGTGCCAGCAGCATTGGGGGGCCATCGGAGACGCAGTATTTT. It codes for CASSIGGPSETQYF.